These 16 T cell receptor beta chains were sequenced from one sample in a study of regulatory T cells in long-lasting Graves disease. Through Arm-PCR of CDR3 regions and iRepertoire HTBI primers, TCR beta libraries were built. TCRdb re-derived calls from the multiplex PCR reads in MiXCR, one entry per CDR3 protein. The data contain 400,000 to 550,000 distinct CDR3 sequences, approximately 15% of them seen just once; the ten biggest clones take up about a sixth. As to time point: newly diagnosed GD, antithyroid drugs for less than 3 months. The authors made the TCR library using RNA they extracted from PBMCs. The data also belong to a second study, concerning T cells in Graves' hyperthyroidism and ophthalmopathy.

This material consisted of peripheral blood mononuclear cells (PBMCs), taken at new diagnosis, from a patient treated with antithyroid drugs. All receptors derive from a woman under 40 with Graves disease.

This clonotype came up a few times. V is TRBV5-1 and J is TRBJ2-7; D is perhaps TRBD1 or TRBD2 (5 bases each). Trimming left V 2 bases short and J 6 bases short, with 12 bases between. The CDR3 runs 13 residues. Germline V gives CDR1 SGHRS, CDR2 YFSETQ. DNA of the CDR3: TGCGCCAGCAGCTTCTTTGGGGGATTCGAGCAGTACTTC. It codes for CASSFFGGFEQYF.

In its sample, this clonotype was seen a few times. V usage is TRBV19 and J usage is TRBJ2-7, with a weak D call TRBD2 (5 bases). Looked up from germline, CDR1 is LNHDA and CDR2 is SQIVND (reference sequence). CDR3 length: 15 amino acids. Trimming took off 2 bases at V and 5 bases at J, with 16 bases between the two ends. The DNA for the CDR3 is TGTGCCAGTAGTATAATGTCCGGGAACGTCCACGAGCAGTACTTC. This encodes CASSIMSGNVHEQYF.

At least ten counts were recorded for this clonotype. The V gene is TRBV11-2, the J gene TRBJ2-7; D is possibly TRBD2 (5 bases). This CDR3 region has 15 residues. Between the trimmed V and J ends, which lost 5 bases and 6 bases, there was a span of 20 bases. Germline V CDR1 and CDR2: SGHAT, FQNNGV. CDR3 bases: TGTGCCAGCAGCACCGAAGAAAACCTCGGGATCGAGCAGTACTTC. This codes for CASSTEENLGIEQYF.

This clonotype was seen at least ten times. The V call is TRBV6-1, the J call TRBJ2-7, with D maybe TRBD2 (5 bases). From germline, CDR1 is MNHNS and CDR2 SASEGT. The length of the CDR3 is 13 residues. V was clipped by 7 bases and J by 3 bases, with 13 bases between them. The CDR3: CASKDRDRYEQYF. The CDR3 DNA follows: TGTGCCAGCAAGGATCGGGATCGCTACGAGCAGTACTTC.

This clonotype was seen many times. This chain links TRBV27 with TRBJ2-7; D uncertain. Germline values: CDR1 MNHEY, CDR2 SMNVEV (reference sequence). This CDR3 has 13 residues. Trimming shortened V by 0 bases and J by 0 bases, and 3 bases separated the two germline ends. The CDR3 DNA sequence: TGTGCCAGCAGTTTATCGGCCTCCTACGAGCAGTACTTC. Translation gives CASSLSASYEQYF.

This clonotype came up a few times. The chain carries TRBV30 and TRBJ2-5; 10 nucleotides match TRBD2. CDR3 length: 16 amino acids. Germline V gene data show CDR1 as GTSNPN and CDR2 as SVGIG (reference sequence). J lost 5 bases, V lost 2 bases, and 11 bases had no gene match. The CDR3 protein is CAWSQGLAGVRETQYF. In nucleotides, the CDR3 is TGTGCCTGGAGTCAAGGCCTAGCGGGAGTAAGGGAGACCCAGTACTTC.

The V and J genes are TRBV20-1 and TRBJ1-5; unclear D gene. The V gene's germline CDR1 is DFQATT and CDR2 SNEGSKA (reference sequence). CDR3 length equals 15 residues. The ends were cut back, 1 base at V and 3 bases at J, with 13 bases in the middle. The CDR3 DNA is TGCAGTGCTAGAGGTGGCCCGGCCTTCAATCAGCCCCAGCATTTT. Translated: CSARGGPAFNQPQHF.

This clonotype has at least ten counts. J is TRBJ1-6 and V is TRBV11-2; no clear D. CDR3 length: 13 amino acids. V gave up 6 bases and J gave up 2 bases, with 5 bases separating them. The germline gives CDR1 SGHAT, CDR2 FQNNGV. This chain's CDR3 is CASRETYNSPLHF. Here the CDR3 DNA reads TGTGCCAGCAGAGAGACCTATAATTCACCCCTCCACTTT.

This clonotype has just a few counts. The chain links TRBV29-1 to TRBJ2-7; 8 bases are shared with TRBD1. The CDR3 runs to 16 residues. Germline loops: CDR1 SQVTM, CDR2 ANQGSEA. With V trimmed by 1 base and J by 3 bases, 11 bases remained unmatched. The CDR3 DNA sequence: TGCAGCGTTGAAGGGGTCGACAGGGGCCACTTCTACGAGCAGTACTTC. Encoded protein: CSVEGVDRGHFYEQYF.

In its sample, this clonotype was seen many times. As DNA, the CDR3 is TGCAGTGCCGTTGGGACCACGTACCAAGAGACCCAGTACTTC. Translating gives CSAVGTTYQETQYF. The rearrangement joins TRBV20-1 to TRBJ2-5; the D gene could be TRBD1 or TRBD2 (5 bases each). The ends were cut back, 6 bases at V and 0 bases at J, with 14 bases in the middle. Germline CDR1 is DFQATT and CDR2 is SNEGSKA (reference sequence). This CDR3 spans 14 amino acids.

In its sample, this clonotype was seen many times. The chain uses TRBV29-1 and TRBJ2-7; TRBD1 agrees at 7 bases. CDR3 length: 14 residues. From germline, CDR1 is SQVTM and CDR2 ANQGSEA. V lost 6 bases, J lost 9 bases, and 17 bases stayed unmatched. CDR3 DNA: TGCAGCGTACCGACCGGAACAGGGGAAGGAGTGCAGTACTTC. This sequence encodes CSVPTGTGEGVQYF.

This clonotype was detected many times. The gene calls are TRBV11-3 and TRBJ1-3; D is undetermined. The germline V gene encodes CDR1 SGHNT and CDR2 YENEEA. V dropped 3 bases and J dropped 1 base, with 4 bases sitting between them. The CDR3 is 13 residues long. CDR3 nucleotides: TGTGCCAGCAGCTTCCTTTCTGGAAACACCATATATTTT. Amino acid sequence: CASSFLSGNTIYF.

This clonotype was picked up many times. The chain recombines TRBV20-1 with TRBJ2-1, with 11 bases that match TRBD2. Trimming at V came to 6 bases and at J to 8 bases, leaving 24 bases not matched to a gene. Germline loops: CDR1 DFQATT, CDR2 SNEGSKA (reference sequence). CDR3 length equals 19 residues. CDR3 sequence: CSAPSQGSGRAGMFDEQFF. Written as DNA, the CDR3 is TGCAGTGCCCCCTCCCAGGGTAGCGGGAGGGCCGGAATGTTCGATGAGCAGTTCTTC.

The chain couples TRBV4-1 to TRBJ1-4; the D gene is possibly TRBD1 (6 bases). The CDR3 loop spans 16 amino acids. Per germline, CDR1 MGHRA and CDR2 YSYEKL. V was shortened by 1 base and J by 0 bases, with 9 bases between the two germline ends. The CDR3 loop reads CASSQVRGPTNEKLFF. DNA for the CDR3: TGCGCCAGCAGCCAAGTCAGGGGACCAACTAATGAAAAACTGTTTTTT.

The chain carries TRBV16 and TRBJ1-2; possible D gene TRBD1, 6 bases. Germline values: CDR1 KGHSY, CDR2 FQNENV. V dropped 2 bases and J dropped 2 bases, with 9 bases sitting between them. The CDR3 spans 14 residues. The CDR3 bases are TGTGCCAGCAGCCAAAGGGGGGTAAACTATGGCTACACCTTC. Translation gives CASSQRGVNYGYTF. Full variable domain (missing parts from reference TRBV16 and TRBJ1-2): GEEVAQTPKHLVRGEGQKAKLYCAPIKGHSYVFWYQQVLKNEFKFLISFQNENVFDETGMPKERFSAKCLPNSPCSLEIQATKLEDSAVYFCASSQRGVNYGYTFGSGTRLTVV.

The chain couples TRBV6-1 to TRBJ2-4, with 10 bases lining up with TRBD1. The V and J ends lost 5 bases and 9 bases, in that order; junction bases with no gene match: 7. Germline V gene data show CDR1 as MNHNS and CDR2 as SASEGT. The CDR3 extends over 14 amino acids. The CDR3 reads CASSQTGGEGIQYF. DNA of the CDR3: TGTGCCAGCAGTCAGACAGGGGGCGAAGGCATTCAGTACTTC.